This T cell receptor beta chain was recorded in a study of identical twins. TCRdb analysed the 5' RACE reads with MiXCR anew, one entry per CDR3 protein. The data show about 240,000 distinct CDR3 sequences, about 10% seen once. This clonotype was detected many times. This CDR3 comprises 15 residues. V shed 6 bases and J shed 0 bases, with 11 bases lying between them. From germline, CDR1 is SGHTA and CDR2 FQGNSA. This clonotype originated in a man aged 45-60 years in good health. The chain employs TRBV7-2 and TRBJ2-2; a possible D gene is TRBD2 (5 bases). Source material: memory T cells sorted from blood. The CDR3 sequence: CASRKSGTNTGELFF. In DNA, the CDR3 is TGTGCCAGCAGGAAGAGCGGAACGAACACCGGGGAGCTGTTTTTT.